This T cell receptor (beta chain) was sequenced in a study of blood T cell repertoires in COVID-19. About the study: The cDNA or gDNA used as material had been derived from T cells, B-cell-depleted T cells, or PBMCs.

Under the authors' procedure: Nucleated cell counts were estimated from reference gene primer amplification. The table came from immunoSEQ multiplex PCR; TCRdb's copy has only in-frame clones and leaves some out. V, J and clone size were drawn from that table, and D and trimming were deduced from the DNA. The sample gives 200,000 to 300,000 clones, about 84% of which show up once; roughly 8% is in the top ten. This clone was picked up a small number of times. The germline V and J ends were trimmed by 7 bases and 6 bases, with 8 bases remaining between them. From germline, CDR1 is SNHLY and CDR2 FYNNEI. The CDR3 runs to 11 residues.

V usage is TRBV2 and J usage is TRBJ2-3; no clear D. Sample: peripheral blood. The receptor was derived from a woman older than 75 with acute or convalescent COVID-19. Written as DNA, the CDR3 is TGTGCCAGCAAGGAGTGGGATACGCAGTATTTT. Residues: CASKEWDTQYF.